This TCR beta chain was captured by sequencing in a study of radiotherapy plus CTLA-4 blockade in lung cancer. This CDR3 spans 15 amino acids. With 3 bases clipped from V and 5 bases from J, the junction kept 8 bases outside the gene matches. From germline, CDR1 is SGHTA and CDR2 FQGTGA. General study findings and limits: Once radiotherapy plus ipilimumab had been given, TCR clones derived from tumor expanded in blood.

Libraries were prepared by immunoSEQ multiplex PCR; TCRdb keeps only in-frame clonotypes and omits some of them. Seen here are around 82,000 clones, 78% observed once, and the top ten hold under 25%. A remark on this clone: Its specificity is unknown.

This material consisted of peripheral blood, taken from a patient treated with radiotherapy plus ipilimumab. This sequence was found in a human donor with non-small cell lung cancer whose response to radiotherapy plus ipilimumab could not be evaluated. Some clones in this sample may be carry-over from other donors' samples. The chain employs TRBV7-3 and TRBJ2-5, with 8 bases that match TRBD1. CDR3 sequence: CASSLGTGVLETQYF. In DNA form, the CDR3 reads TGTGCCAGCAGCTTGGGGACAGGAGTTTTGGAGACCCAGTACTTC. The complete variable domain, with remaining parts taken from reference TRBV7-3 and TRBJ2-5, reads GAGVSQTPSNKVTEKGKYVELRCDPISGHTALYWYRQSLGQGPEFLIYFQGTGAADDSGLPNDRFFAVRPEGSVSTLKIQRTERGDSAVYLCASSLGTGVLETQYFGPGTRLLVL.